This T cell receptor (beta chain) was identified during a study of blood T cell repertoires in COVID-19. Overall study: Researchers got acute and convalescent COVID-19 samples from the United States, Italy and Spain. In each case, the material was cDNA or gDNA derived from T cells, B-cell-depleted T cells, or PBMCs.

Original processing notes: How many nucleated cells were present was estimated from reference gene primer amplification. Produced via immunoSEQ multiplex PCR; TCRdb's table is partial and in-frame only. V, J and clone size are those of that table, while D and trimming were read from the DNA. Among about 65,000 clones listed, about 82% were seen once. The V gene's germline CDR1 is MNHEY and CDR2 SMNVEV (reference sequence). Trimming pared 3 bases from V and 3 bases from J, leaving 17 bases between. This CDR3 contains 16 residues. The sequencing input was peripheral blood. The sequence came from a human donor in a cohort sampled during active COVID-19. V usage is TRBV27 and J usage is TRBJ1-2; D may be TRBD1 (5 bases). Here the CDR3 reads CASSFIPFTGDYGYTF. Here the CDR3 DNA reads TGTGCCAGCAGTTTTATACCTTTCACAGGAGACTATGGCTACACCTTC.